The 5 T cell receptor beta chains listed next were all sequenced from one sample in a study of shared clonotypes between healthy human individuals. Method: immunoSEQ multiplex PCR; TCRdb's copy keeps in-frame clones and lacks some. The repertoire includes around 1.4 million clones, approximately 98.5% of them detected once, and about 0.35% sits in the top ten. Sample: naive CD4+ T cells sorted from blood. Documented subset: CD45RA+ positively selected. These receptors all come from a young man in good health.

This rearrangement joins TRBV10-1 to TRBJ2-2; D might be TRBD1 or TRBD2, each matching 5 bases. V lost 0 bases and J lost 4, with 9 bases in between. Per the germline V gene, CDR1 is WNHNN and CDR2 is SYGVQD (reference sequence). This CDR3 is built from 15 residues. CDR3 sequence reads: CASSESSGPTGELFF. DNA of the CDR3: TGCGCCAGCAGTGAGTCCTCGGGGCCCACCGGGGAGCTGTTTTTT.

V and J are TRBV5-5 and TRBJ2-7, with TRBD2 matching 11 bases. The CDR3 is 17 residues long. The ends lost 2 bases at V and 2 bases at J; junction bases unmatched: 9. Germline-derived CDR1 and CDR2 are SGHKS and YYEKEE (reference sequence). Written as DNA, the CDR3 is TGTGCCAGCAGCTTCAGTCTAGCGGGAGGCCTCACCTACGAGCAGTACTTC. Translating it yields CASSFSLAGGLTYEQYF.

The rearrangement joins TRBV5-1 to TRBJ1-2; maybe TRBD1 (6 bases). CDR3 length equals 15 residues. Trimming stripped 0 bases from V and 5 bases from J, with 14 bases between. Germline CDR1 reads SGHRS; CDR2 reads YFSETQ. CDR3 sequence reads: CASSLGDTGVYGYTF. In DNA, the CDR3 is TGCGCCAGCAGCTTGGGGGACACGGGAGTTTATGGCTACACCTTC. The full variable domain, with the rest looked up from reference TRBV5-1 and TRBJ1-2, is KAGVTQTPRYLIKTRGQQVTLSCSPISGHRSVSWYQQTPGQGLQFLFEYFSETQRNKGNFPGRFSGRQFSNSRSEMNVSTLELGDSALYLCASSLGDTGVYGYTFGSGTRLTVV.

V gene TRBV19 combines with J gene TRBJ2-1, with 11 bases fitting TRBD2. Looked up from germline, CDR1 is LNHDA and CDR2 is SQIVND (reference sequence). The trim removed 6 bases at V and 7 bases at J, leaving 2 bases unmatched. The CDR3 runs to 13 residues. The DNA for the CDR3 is TGTGCCAGTAGGGCTAGCGGGAGGAATGAGCAGTTCTTC. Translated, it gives CASRASGRNEQFF.

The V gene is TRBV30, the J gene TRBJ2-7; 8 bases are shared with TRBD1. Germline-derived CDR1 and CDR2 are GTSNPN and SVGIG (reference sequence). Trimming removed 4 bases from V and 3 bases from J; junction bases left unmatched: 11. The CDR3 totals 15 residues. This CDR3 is CAWTSTRRGLYEQYF. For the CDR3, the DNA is TGTGCCTGGACCTCGACCCGCAGGGGGCTCTACGAGCAGTACTTC.